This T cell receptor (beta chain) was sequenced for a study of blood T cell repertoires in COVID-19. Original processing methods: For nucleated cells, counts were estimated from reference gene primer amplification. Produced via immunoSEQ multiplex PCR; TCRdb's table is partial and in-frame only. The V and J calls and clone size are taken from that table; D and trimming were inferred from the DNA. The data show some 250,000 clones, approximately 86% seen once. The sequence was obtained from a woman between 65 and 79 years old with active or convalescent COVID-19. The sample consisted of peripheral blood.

CDR3 region: CASSLPGTELLWYEQYF. CDR3 coding DNA: TGTGCCAGCAGTTTACCCGGGACAGAGCTTTTGTGGTACGAGCAGTACTTC. The V and J genes are TRBV27 and TRBJ2-7, with TRBD1 matching 7 bases. Germline CDR1 is MNHEY and CDR2 is SMNVEV (reference sequence). The CDR3 sequence is 17 residues long. J lost 4 bases, V lost 2 bases, and 14 bases had no gene match.